The 20 T cell receptor beta chains in this list originate from one sample, sequenced in a study of blood T cell repertoires in COVID-19 (dated by TCRdb to the early 2020s). Preparation of the library involved the immunoSEQ multiplex PCR assay. TCRdb limited this immuneACCESS table to in-frame rearrangements with V and J called. A share of clones is missing; checked studies link under half to unresolved V genes, and the rest is unexplained. This sample has around 220,000 clones in its table, and around nine tenths of those were observed once. The ten biggest clones cover 1.5% to 2% of the sample. The sequencing sample was made of PBMCs or T cells enriched from blood (not recorded which). The receptor source for this set is a young woman who had recovered from COVID-19.

J is TRBJ2-2 and V is TRBV15, with 7 positions matching TRBD1. This CDR3 spans 13 amino acids. From germline, CDR1 is LNHNV and CDR2 YYDKDF (reference sequence). With V trimmed by 6 bases and J by 7 bases, 5 bases remained unmatched. CDR3 protein: CATRSTGVGELFF. DNA for the CDR3: TGTGCCACCAGATCCACAGGGGTCGGGGAGCTGTTTTTT.

CDR3 sequence reads: CASSREGLAGREQYF. Here the CDR3 DNA reads TGCGCCAGCAGCCGAGAAGGACTAGCGGGACGTGAGCAGTACTTC. V and J are TRBV4-1 and TRBJ2-7; 12 bases are shared with TRBD2. V was clipped by 4 bases and J by 7 bases; unmatched bases: 8. The CDR3 totals 15 residues. Germline values: CDR1 MGHRA, CDR2 YSYEKL.

This clone was counted once. The chain joins TRBV29-1 to TRBJ1-2, with TRBD1 as a possible D gene (6 bases). Germline V gene lookup returns CDR1 SQVTM and CDR2 ANQGSEA. The CDR3 covers 14 residues. Between the trimmed V and J ends, which lost 3 bases and 3 bases, there was a span of 14 bases. The CDR3 DNA reads TGCAGCGTTGACCAGGGGCAGTCGGACTATGGCTACACCTTC. Translated: CSVDQGQSDYGYTF.

The gene calls are TRBV2 and TRBJ2-7; 10 bases agree with TRBD1. CDR1 is SNHLY and CDR2 is FYNNEI in the germline V gene. This CDR3 has 15 amino acids. V trimming: 6 bases; J trimming: 5 bases; junction bases outside the gene matches: 10. In nucleotides, the CDR3 is TGTGCCAGCAGATTGACAGGGGGCGCATCCCACGAGCAGTACTTC. Its translation: CASRLTGGASHEQYF. The full variable domain, with the rest looked up from reference TRBV2 and TRBJ2-7, is EPEVTQTPSHQVTQMGQEVILRCVPISNHLYFYWYRQILGQKVEFLVSFYNNEISEKSEIFDDQFSVERPDGSNFTLKIRSTKLEDSAMYFCASRLTGGASHEQYFGPGTRLTVT.

This clone was detected a few times. The genes are TRBV11-3 and TRBJ1-2, with TRBD1 as a possible D gene (6 bases). The CDR3 consists of 16 residues. Germline V gene sequence: CDR1 SGHNT, CDR2 YENEEA. V dropped 5 bases and J dropped 2 bases, with 18 bases sitting between them. In DNA, the CDR3 is TGTGCCAGCAGCCCCGGGGAGGGCACAGGGAACTATGGCTACACCTTC. Translation gives CASSPGEGTGNYGYTF.

V and J are TRBV19 and TRBJ2-1, with TRBD1 identical over 10 bases. There are 16 residues in the CDR3. Germline lookup yields CDR1 LNHDA and CDR2 SQIVND (reference sequence). V gave up 4 bases and J gave up 9 bases; unmatched junction bases: 12. The CDR3 spells CASSTLRDRGHSEQFF. CDR3 coding DNA: TGTGCCAGTAGTACACTCCGGGACAGGGGACACAGTGAGCAGTTCTTC.

The gene calls are TRBV4-2 and TRBJ1-5; D not resolved. CDR1 LGHNA and CDR2 YNFKEQ come from the germline V gene. The V and J ends lost 1 base and 4 bases respectively, with 8 bases between them. CDR3 length equals 14 residues. The CDR3 is CASSQAQINQPQHF. In nucleotides, the CDR3 is TGTGCCAGCAGCCAAGCGCAGATTAATCAGCCCCAGCATTTT.

The V and J genes are TRBV7-3 and TRBJ1-5; unclear D gene. This CDR3 region has 13 residues. The germline gives CDR1 SGHTA, CDR2 FQGTGA. V was cut by 5 bases and J by 7 bases, with 12 bases left in between. The CDR3 sequence: CASSETRGQPQHF. The CDR3 DNA follows: TGTGCCAGCAGCGAGACACGTGGCCAGCCCCAGCATTTT. Using reference TRBV7-3 and TRBJ1-5 for the parts outside the CDR3, the full variable domain is GAGVSQTPSNKVTEKGKYVELRCDPISGHTALYWYRQSLGQGPEFLIYFQGTGAADDSGLPNDRFFAVRPEGSVSTLKIQRTERGDSAVYLCASSETRGQPQHFGDGTRLSIL.

The CDR3 sequence: CASSFYPTEVYSNQPQHF. The CDR3 nucleotides are TGTGCCAGCAGTTTTTACCCGACAGAGGTTTATAGCAATCAGCCCCAGCATTTT. V is TRBV6-2 or TRBV6-3 and J is TRBJ1-5, with TRBD1 as a possible D gene (5 bases). Trimming left V 4 bases short and J 0 bases short, with 19 bases between. Germline CDR1 reads MNHEY; CDR2 reads SVGEGT. The CDR3 runs 18 residues.

The V call is TRBV5-1, the J call TRBJ1-2; D perhaps matches TRBD1 (5 bases). V lost 0 bases and J lost 8, with 11 bases in between. This CDR3 comprises 13 residues. In germline, CDR1 is SGHRS, CDR2 YFSETQ. As DNA, the CDR3 is TGCGCCAGCAGCTTGGAGCAGGGAGGCGGCTACACCTTC. It specifies CASSLEQGGGYTF.

This clone was found once. The J gene is TRBJ2-7, the V gene TRBV5-6, with D perhaps TRBD1 (6 bases). Germline V lookup: CDR1 SGHDT, CDR2 YYEEEE. CDR3 length equals 12 residues. V was shortened by 5 bases and J by 5 bases, with 11 bases between the two germline ends. CDR3 DNA sequence: TGTGCCAGCAGTGGGACATCCCACGAGCAGTACTTC. Translation gives CASSGTSHEQYF.

The CDR3 reads CSVSGGLGPEAFF. DNA for the CDR3: TGCAGCGTCTCAGGGGGCCTGGGGCCTGAAGCTTTCTTT. V gene TRBV29-1 combines with J gene TRBJ1-1; 8 bases agree with TRBD1. The germline V gene has CDR1 SQVTM and CDR2 ANQGSEA. The J segment lost 6 bases and the V segment lost 6 bases, leaving 9 bases of the junction unmatched. The CDR3 totals 13 residues.

This chain links TRBV9 with TRBJ1-1; D might be TRBD1 (5 bases). Germline loops: CDR1 SGDLS, CDR2 YYNGEE. V was pared by 0 bases and J by 4 bases, with 10 bases between. The CDR3 loop spans 14 amino acids. The CDR3 sequence is CASSVAGDRTEAFF. The CDR3 DNA is TGTGCCAGCAGCGTAGCGGGGGATCGCACTGAAGCTTTCTTT.

The chain uses TRBV7-9 and TRBJ2-7; D might be TRBD2 (6 bases). V lost 2 bases to trimming and J lost 7 bases, with 27 bases between them. The CDR3 length is 18 residues. Germline V lookup: CDR1 SEHNR, CDR2 FQNEAQ (reference sequence). The CDR3 region has the DNA TGTGCCAGCAGCTTAAATCGCAGCTCGGGAGCTGCCTCCCGGGAGCAGTACTTC. Residues: CASSLNRSSGAASREQYF.

The chain joins TRBV5-4 to TRBJ2-5; perhaps TRBD2 as D (6 bases). Germline assignment: CDR1 SGHNT and CDR2 YYREEE (reference sequence). There are 13 residues in the CDR3. Deletions cut 2 bases from V and 3 bases from J, with 8 bases between. In DNA, the CDR3 is TGTGCCAGCAGCTTCCGCGGGGAAGAGACCCAGTACTTC. Its translation is CASSFRGEETQYF.

For the CDR3, the DNA is TGTGCCAGCAGCGTAGGTAGCGGGGGGGCCGGATCCTCCTACAATGAGCAGTTCTTC. This encodes CASSVGSGGAGSSYNEQFF. This chain joins TRBV9 and TRBJ2-1; 11 bases agree with TRBD2. The V and J ends lost 0 bases and 0 bases, in that order; junction bases with no gene match: 8. Germline assignment: CDR1 SGDLS and CDR2 YYNGEE. The CDR3 contains 19 residues.

The chain couples TRBV11-2 to TRBJ1-4, with a tentative D call TRBD1 (5 bases). From germline, CDR1 is SGHAT and CDR2 FQNNGV. The CDR3 covers 16 residues. Between the trimmed V and J ends, which lost 4 bases and 8 bases, there was a span of 20 bases. The CDR3 protein is CASSSLRSGLDEKLFF. The CDR3 region has the DNA TGTGCCAGCAGCTCCCTGAGATCAGGGCTAGACGAAAAACTGTTTTTT.

V and J are TRBV28 and TRBJ1-1; no firm D call. This CDR3 has 14 residues. The ends were cut back, 4 bases at V and 0 bases at J, with 9 bases in the middle. Germline V gives CDR1 MDHEN, CDR2 SYDVKM. CDR3 sequence (DNA): TGTGCCAGCAGTTCGAAAGCCTTGAACACTGAAGCTTTCTTT. Its protein is CASSSKALNTEAFF.

This rearrangement joins TRBV4-3 to TRBJ2-2; D gene unclear. CDR3 size: 14 residues. The germline CDR1 and CDR2 sequences are LGHNA and YSLEER. Trimming shortened V by 0 bases and J by 6 bases, and 8 bases separated the two germline ends. CDR3 region: CASSQDLRSGELFF. CDR3 sequence (DNA): TGCGCCAGCAGCCAAGATTTGCGGTCCGGGGAGCTGTTTTTT.

This clone was observed a single time. The chain joins TRBV7-2 to TRBJ2-5; D is ambiguous. Trimming pared 4 bases from V and 2 bases from J, leaving 8 bases between. CDR3 size: 13 residues. Germline V gene data show CDR1 as SGHTA and CDR2 as FQGNSA. The CDR3 protein is CASSSSIQETQYF. The CDR3 nucleotides read TGTGCCAGCAGCTCCTCTATTCAAGAGACCCAGTACTTC.